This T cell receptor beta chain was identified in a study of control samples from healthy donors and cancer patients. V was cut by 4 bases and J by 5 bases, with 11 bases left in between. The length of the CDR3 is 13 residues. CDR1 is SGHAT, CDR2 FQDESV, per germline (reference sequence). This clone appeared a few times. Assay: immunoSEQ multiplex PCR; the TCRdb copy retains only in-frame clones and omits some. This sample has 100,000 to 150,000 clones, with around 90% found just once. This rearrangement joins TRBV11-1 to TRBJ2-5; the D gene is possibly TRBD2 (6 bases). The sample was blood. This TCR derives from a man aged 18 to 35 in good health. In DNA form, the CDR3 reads TGTGCCAGCAGCTCGGGCCTAGCGGAGACCCAGTACTTC. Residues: CASSSGLAETQYF.